The 5 T cell receptor beta chains given below trace back to one sample, sequenced in a study of response to subunit inactivated influenza vaccine. In TCRdb, the RT-PCR reads were re-called with MiXCR into one record per CDR3 protein. The sample has more than 700,000 distinct CDR3 sequences, less than 25% seen once. The sample consisted of PBMCs from blood, taken about 5 days after vaccination. These receptors originate from a man between 50 and 59 years old who received an inactivated influenza vaccine.

In its sample, this clonotype was seen a few times. The chain has TRBV2 and TRBJ2-3, with TRBD1 as a possible D gene (6 bases). With 11 bases removed from V and 4 bases from J, the gap between germline ends came to 16 bases. The CDR3 is made up of 13 amino acids. Per germline, CDR1 SNHLY and CDR2 FYNNEI. CDR3 residues: CAVGAGDPDTQYF. The CDR3 coding sequence is TGTGCCGTCGGAGCAGGGGACCCAGATACGCAGTATTTT.

The chain couples TRBV5-1 to TRBJ2-1; 13 bases fit TRBD2. CDR3 size: 16 residues. CDR1 SGHRS and CDR2 YFSETQ come from the germline V gene. V dropped 7 bases and J dropped 1; count of bases not matched to a gene: 5. CDR3 DNA: TGCGCCAGCGGGACTAGCGGGACCAGATCCTACAATGAGCAGTTCTTC. Translated: CASGTSGTRSYNEQFF. The complete variable domain, with remaining parts taken from reference TRBV5-1 and TRBJ2-1, reads KAGVTQTPRYLIKTRGQQVTLSCSPISGHRSVSWYQQTPGQGLQFLFEYFSETQRNKGNFPGRFSGRQFSNSRSEMNVSTLELGDSALYLCASGTSGTRSYNEQFFGPGTRLTVL.

The genes are TRBV24-1 and TRBJ2-3, with TRBD2 matching 8 bases. The CDR3 spans 16 residues. V lost 2 bases, J lost 1 base, and 4 bases stayed unmatched. Germline assignment: CDR1 KGHDR and CDR2 SFDVKD. DNA for the CDR3: TGTGCCACCAGTGATTCCGGGCGGGAGGGCACAGATACGCAGTATTTT. This gives the protein CATSDSGREGTDTQYF.

The V gene is TRBV7-3, the J gene TRBJ2-3, with TRBD1 as a possible D gene (5 bases). Trimming removed 4 bases at V and 6 bases at J, with 23 bases between. Germline-derived CDR1 and CDR2 are SGHTA and FQGTGA. The CDR3 has 17 amino acids. DNA of the CDR3: TGTGCCAGCAGCTCACTGCGACAGTCCCCAAATAAGGATACGCAGTATTTT. It encodes CASSSLRQSPNKDTQYF.

This rearrangement joins TRBV24-1 to TRBJ2-3; TRBD2 aligns across 8 bases. The junction had 17 bases not matched to a gene; V was cut back by 3 bases and J by 4 bases. The CDR3 runs to 19 residues. The germline gives CDR1 KGHDR, CDR2 SFDVKD. The chain's CDR3 is CATSDPEWVTSGASDTQYF. The CDR3 DNA follows: TGTGCCACCAGTGATCCCGAGTGGGTAACTAGCGGAGCCTCAGATACGCAGTATTTT.